This entry describes one TCR beta chain. Its antigen is unidentified. Germline V gene lookup returns CDR1 MDHEN and CDR2 SYDVKM. V gave up 6 bases and J gave up 4 bases, with 10 bases separating them. The CDR3 sequence is 14 residues long. The PCR used 60 Vbeta and 13 Jbeta primers. Assay used: immunoSEQ multiplex PCR; TCRdb lists only in-frame clones, some missing. The table has 100,000 to 150,000 clones, roughly 78% seen once. This sample was included in a study of cytomegalovirus exposure and HLA in healthy donors. Study outcomes and limitations: The study listed 150 to 200 cytomegalovirus-associated TCR beta chains. After further analysis at a later stage, 16,951 TCR beta sequences were associated with HLA alleles at 0.05 false discovery rate.

The sequence came from a man aged 25-40 years in good health and CMV-seronegative. The chain couples TRBV28 to TRBJ2-6; TRBD1 is a possible D gene (6 bases). The source material was PBMCs. CDR3: CASSRGSGANVLTF. Written as DNA, the CDR3 is TGTGCCAGCAGCAGGGGTTCCGGGGCCAACGTCCTGACTTTC.